The next 18 T cell receptor beta chains were all read from a single sample in a study of a mutant IDH1 vaccine in newly diagnosed glioma. The protocol was immunoSEQ multiplex PCR, while the TCRdb copy is restricted to in-frame clones and leaves out a portion. The sample lists about 77,000 clones; approximately 85% were seen once. Stated time point: week 23, last vaccination. Every single dose of the vaccine, 300 ug of mutant IDH1 20-mer peptide, came with topical imiquimod. The antigens for these receptors are not known. This material consisted of PBMCs, taken from a glioma patient whose treatment included an IDH1 peptide vaccine. Receptor source: a woman between 50 and 59 years old with glioma.

The CDR3 sequence: CASSSSGGALQPQHF. CDR3 DNA sequence: TGTGCCAGCAGCAGTAGCGGGGGGGCACTTCAGCCCCAGCATTTT. V gene TRBV9 combines with J gene TRBJ1-5; possibly TRBD1 for D (6 bases). CDR1 and CDR2 from the germline V gene are SGDLS and YYNGEE. The CDR3 has 15 residues. Trimming cost V 4 bases and J 6 bases, with 17 bases left between them.

V gene TRBV28 combines with J gene TRBJ1-5, with D perhaps TRBD1 (5 bases). This CDR3 is built from 12 residues. V dropped 4 bases and J dropped 10 bases, with 11 bases sitting between them. CDR1 and CDR2 from the germline V gene are MDHEN and SYDVKM. The CDR3 region has the DNA TGTGCCAGCAGTTATGATCAGGGCCCCCAGCATTTT. Amino acid sequence: CASSYDQGPQHF.

This clone turned up a few times. The chain employs TRBV5-1 and TRBJ1-5, with D perhaps matching TRBD1 (6 bases). This CDR3 has 14 amino acids. Trimming took off 0 bases at V and 3 bases at J, with 7 bases between the two ends. CDR1 and CDR2 (germline): SGHRS, YFSETQ. The CDR3 loop is CASSLGDNNQPQHF. CDR3 in DNA: TGCGCCAGCAGCTTGGGGGACAACAATCAGCCCCAGCATTTT.

The CDR3 sequence is CASSDEGKALDEQFF. The CDR3 nucleotides are TGTGCCAGCAGTGACGAGGGTAAGGCGTTGGATGAGCAGTTCTTC. The rearrangement joins TRBV6-4 to TRBJ2-1; the D gene is possibly TRBD2 (5 bases). This CDR3 has 15 residues. Per germline, CDR1 MRHNA and CDR2 SNTAGT. V shed 2 bases and J shed 8 bases, with 16 bases lying between them.

The rearrangement links TRBV10-3 to TRBJ2-5, with D unclear. In germline, CDR1 is ENHRY, CDR2 SYGVKD. The CDR3 has 14 amino acids. Trimming stripped 0 bases from V and 2 bases from J, with 7 bases between. The CDR3 DNA follows: TGTGCCATCAGTGAGTCCGGCAAACAAGAGACCCAGTACTTC. Protein product: CAISESGKQETQYF.

CDR3 DNA sequence: TGTGCCAGCAGTTTCACTAGCCCGTCCGATACGCAGTATTTT. This encodes CASSFTSPSDTQYF. The chain links TRBV28 to TRBJ2-3; the D gene is possibly TRBD2 (6 bases). CDR1 and CDR2 from the germline V gene are MDHEN and SYDVKM. This CDR3 spans 14 amino acids. The germline V and J ends were trimmed by 3 bases and 6 bases, with 13 bases remaining between them.

The V gene is TRBV2, the J gene TRBJ1-2; 7 positions agree with TRBD1. Unmatched junction bases numbered 1, after V lost 4 bases and J lost 2 bases. The germline gives CDR1 SNHLY, CDR2 FYNNEI. The CDR3 loop spans 13 amino acids. CDR3 bases: TGTGCCAGCAGTGCGGGACAGAACTATGGCTACACCTTC. Translating it yields CASSAGQNYGYTF.

The V and J genes are TRBV6-1 and TRBJ2-2, with D perhaps TRBD1 or TRBD2 (5 bases each). With 7 bases removed from V and 4 bases from J, the gap between germline ends came to 13 bases. CDR3 size: 14 residues. Per the germline V gene, CDR1 is MNHNS and CDR2 is SASEGT. The DNA of the CDR3 is TGTGCCAGCAAACCGGGACCTTTCACCGGGGAGCTGTTTTTT. This codes for CASKPGPFTGELFF.

This clone was detected only a few times. The chain links TRBV18 to TRBJ1-4; D gene uncertain. Between the trimmed V and J ends, which lost 8 bases and 8 bases, there was a span of 18 bases. The V gene's germline CDR1 is KGHSH and CDR2 LQKENI. The CDR3 covers 14 residues. The CDR3 bases are TGTGCCAGCACTGCCGACACCGGGCGGGAAAAACTGTTTTTT. Translating it yields CASTADTGREKLFF.

The chain carries TRBV5-4 and TRBJ2-7; perhaps TRBD1 as D (5 bases). Germline CDR1 SGHNT, CDR2 YYREEE (reference sequence). CDR3 length: 16 residues. Trimming removed 4 bases at V and 0 bases at J, with 17 bases between. The CDR3: CASSTGYGLTSYEQYF. The CDR3 DNA reads TGTGCCAGCAGCACAGGCTACGGATTAACCTCCTACGAGCAGTACTTC.

The V gene is TRBV13, the J gene TRBJ2-2; 8 positions match TRBD1. Germline CDR1 reads PRHDT; CDR2 reads FYEKMQ (reference sequence). After removal of 2 bases from V and 5 bases from J, the junction contained 1 base not matched to a gene. This CDR3 is built from 14 residues. CDR3 sequence: CASSLTGGTGELFF. The CDR3 nucleotides are TGTGCCAGCAGCTTAACAGGGGGAACCGGGGAGCTGTTTTTT.

CDR3 amino acids: CASSQGLAGVISGELFF. The CDR3 DNA follows: TGTGCCAGCAGCCAGGGACTAGCGGGAGTGATCTCCGGGGAGCTGTTTTTT. The chain employs TRBV7-9 and TRBJ2-2, with 14 bases aligning to TRBD2. The V segment lost 5 bases and the J segment 6 bases; nucleotides outside the gene matches: 8. This CDR3 region has 17 residues. Per the germline V gene, CDR1 is SEHNR and CDR2 is FQNEAQ (reference sequence).

CDR3 sequence reads: CAISPIAGPYNEQFF. CDR3 nucleotide sequence: TGTGCCATCAGCCCGATAGCGGGACCTTACAATGAGCAGTTCTTC. The chain couples TRBV10-3 to TRBJ2-1; 8 positions agree with TRBD2. The CDR3 sequence is 15 residues long. Trimming removed 6 bases from V and 4 bases from J; junction bases left unmatched: 8. Germline V CDR1 and CDR2: ENHRY, SYGVKD.

The chain employs TRBV5-1 and TRBJ2-1; D not certain. Trimming shortened V by 0 bases and J by 7 bases, and 8 bases separated the two germline ends. This CDR3 region has 13 residues. Looked up from germline, CDR1 is SGHRS and CDR2 is YFSETQ. The chain's CDR3 is CASSLGRDNEQFF. In DNA form, the CDR3 reads TGCGCCAGCAGCTTGGGTCGCGATAATGAGCAGTTCTTC.

CDR3 residues: CASSPTFGGSGELFF. The CDR3 DNA reads TGCGCCAGCAGCCCCACGTTCGGGGGCAGCGGGGAGCTGTTTTTT. This sequence joins TRBV5-1 and TRBJ2-2; D could derive from TRBD1 or TRBD2 (6 bases each). Germline loops: CDR1 SGHRS, CDR2 YFSETQ. The CDR3 covers 15 residues. Trimming cost V 4 bases and J 7 bases, with 17 bases left between them.

This chain connects TRBV7-3 to TRBJ1-4; TRBD1 matches at 8 bases. This CDR3 comprises 13 residues. Trimming at V came to 4 bases and at J to 7 bases, leaving 2 bases not matched to a gene. Per germline, CDR1 SGHTA and CDR2 FQGTGA. The CDR3 region has the DNA TGTGCCAGCAGCTCCGGACAGGGTGAAAAACTGTTTTTT. Residues: CASSSGQGEKLFF.

The V and J genes are TRBV19 and TRBJ2-5, with 7 bases aligning to TRBD1. CDR1 and CDR2 (germline): LNHDA, SQIVND (reference sequence). The CDR3 sequence is 13 residues long. J gave up 3 bases and V 4 bases, and 2 bases lay outside the gene matches. This chain's CDR3 is CASSRQGEETQYF. CDR3 nucleotides: TGTGCCAGTAGTAGACAGGGCGAAGAGACCCAGTACTTC.

The chain couples TRBV30 to TRBJ2-2; 15 positions match TRBD2. Per the germline V gene, CDR1 is GTSNPN and CDR2 is SVGIG (reference sequence). V was clipped by 3 bases and J by 7 bases; unmatched bases: 9. The CDR3 sequence is 17 residues long. The CDR3 loop is CAWRGLAGGPRSGELFF. The CDR3 region has the DNA TGTGCCTGGAGAGGACTAGCGGGAGGGCCAAGAAGCGGGGAGCTGTTTTTT.